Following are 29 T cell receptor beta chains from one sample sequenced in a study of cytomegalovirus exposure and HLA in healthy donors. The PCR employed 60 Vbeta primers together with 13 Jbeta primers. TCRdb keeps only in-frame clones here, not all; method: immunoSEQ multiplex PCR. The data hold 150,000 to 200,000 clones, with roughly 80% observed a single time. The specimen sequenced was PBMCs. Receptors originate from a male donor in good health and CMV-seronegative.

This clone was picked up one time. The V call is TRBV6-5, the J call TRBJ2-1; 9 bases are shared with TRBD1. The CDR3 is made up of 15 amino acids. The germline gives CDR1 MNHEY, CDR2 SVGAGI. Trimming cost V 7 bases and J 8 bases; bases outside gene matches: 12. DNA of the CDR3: TGTGCCAGCACCGATACAGGGGGCGGGGACGATGAGCAGTTCTTC. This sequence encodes CASTDTGGGDDEQFF.

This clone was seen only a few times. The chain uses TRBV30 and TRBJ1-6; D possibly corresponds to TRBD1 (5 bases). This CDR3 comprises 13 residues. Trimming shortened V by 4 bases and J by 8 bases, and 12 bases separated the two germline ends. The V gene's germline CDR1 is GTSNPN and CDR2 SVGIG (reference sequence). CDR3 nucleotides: TGTGCCTGGATCCCAGGGCAGGATTCACCCCTCCACTTT. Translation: CAWIPGQDSPLHF.

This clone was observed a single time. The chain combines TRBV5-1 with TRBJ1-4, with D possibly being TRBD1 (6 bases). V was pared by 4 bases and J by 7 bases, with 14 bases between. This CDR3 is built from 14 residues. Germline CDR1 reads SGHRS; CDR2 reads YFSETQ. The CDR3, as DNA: TGCGCCAGCAGCCGGGGGGCGGCTTTTGAAAAACTGTTTTTT. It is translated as CASSRGAAFEKLFF.

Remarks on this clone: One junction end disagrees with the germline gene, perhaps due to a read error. The CDR3 DNA is TGTTCCAGCAGCTGGCCCCCGAGACTAGGTATACAAAATGAGCAGTTCTTC. Protein product: CSSSWPPRLGIQNEQFF. V is TRBV7-9 and J is TRBJ2-1, with D possibly matching TRBD2 (6 bases). CDR1 and CDR2 (germline): SEHNR, FQNEAQ (reference sequence). This CDR3 contains 17 residues. The full variable domain, in which reference TRBV7-9 and TRBJ2-1 provide the parts outside the CDR3, is DTGVSQNPRHKITKRGQNVTFRCDPISEHNRLYWYRQTLGQGPEFLTYFQNEAQLEKSRLLSDRFSAERPKGSFSTLEIQRTEQGDSAMYLCSSSWPPRLGIQNEQFFGPGTRLTVL.

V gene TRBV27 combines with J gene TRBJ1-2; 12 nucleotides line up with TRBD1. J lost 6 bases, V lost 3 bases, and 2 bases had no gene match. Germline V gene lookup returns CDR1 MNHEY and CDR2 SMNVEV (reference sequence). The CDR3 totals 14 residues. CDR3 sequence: CASSFGTGGHGYTF. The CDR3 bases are TGTGCCAGCAGTTTTGGGACAGGGGGCCATGGCTACACCTTC.

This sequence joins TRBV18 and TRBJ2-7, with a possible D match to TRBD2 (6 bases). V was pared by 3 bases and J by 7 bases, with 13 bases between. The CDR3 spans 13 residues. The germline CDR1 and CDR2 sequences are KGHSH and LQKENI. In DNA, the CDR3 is TGTGCCAGCTCACCGGGACTCCCTGGGGAGCAGTACTTC. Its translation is CASSPGLPGEQYF.

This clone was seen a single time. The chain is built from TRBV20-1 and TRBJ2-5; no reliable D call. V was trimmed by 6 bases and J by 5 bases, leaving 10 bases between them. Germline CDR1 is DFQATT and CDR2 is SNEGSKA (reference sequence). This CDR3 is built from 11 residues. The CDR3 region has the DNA TGCAGTGCCTTCACATGGGAGACCCAGTACTTC. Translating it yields CSAFTWETQYF.

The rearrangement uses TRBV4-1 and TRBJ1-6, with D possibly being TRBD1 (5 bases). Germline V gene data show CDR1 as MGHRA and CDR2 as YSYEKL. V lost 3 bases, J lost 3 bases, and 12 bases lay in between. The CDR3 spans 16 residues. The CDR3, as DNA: TGCGCCAGCAGCCAGGTGACAGCCAGCTATAATTCACCCCTCCACTTT. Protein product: CASSQVTASYNSPLHF.

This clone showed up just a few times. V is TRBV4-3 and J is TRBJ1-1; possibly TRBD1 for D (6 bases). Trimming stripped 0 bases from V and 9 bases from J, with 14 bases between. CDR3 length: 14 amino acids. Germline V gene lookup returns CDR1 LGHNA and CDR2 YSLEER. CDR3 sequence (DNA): TGCGCCAGCAGCCAAGATCTAGCAGGGGCGAAAGCTTTCTTT. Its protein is CASSQDLAGAKAFF.

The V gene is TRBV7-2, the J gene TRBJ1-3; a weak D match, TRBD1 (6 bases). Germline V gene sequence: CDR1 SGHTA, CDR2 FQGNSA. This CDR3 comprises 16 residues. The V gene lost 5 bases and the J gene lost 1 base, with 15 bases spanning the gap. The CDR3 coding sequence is TGTGCCAGCAGCCCCCAAGGGGGAGGGTCTGGAAACACCATATATTTT. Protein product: CASSPQGGGSGNTIYF.

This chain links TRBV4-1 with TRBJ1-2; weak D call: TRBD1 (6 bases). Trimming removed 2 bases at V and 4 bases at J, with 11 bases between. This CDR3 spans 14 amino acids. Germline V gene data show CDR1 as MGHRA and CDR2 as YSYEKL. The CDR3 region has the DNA TGCGCCAGCAGCCAAAAGGGGGATGGCTATGGCTACACCTTC. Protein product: CASSQKGDGYGYTF.

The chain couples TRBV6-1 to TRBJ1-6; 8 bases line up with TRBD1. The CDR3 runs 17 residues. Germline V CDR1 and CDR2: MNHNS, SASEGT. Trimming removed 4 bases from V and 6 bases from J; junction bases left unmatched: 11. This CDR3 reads CASSGRISGTGNSPLHF. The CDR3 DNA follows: TGTGCCAGCAGTGGTAGAATTTCCGGGACAGGTAATTCACCCCTCCACTTT.

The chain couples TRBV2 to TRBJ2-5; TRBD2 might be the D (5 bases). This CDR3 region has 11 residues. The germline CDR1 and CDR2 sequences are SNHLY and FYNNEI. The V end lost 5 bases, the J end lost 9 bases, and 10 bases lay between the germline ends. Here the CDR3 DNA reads TGTGCCAGCAGTACCGGGATCCCCCAGTACTTC. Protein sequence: CASSTGIPQYF.

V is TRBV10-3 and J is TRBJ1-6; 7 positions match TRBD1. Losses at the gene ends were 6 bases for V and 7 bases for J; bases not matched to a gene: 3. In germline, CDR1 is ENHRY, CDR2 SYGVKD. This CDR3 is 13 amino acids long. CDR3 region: CAIRGQQNSPLHF. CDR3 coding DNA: TGTGCCATCAGGGGACAGCAGAATTCACCCCTCCACTTT.

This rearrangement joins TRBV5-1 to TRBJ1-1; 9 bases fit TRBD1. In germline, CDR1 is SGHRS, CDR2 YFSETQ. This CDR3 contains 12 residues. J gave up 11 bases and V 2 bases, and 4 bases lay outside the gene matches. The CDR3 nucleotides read TGCGCCAGCAGCTTCGACAGGGGGAATGCTTTCTTT. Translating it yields CASSFDRGNAFF.

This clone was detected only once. CDR3 region: CASSWWDRIGEQYF. DNA of the CDR3: TGCGCCAGCAGCTGGTGGGACAGGATTGGCGAGCAGTACTTC. The rearrangement uses TRBV5-1 and TRBJ2-7; the match to TRBD1 covers 8 bases. V lost 3 bases, J lost 6 bases, and 8 bases stayed unmatched. The germline CDR1 and CDR2 sequences are SGHRS and YFSETQ. The CDR3 has 14 amino acids.

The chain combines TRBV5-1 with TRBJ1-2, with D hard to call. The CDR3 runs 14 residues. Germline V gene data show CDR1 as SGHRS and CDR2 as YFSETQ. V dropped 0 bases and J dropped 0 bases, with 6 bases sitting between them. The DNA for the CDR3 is TGCGCCAGCAGCTTGGGCGGCACTAACTATGGCTACACCTTC. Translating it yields CASSLGGTNYGYTF.

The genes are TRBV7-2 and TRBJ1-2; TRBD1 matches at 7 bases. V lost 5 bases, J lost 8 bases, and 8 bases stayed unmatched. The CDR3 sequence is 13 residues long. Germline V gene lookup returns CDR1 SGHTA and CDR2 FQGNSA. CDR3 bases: TGTGCCAGCAGCACCGGGACAGTCGGCGGCTACACCTTC. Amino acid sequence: CASSTGTVGGYTF.

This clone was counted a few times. In DNA, the CDR3 is TGTGCCAGCTCACCGGACAGTCAGTATGGCTACACCTTC. As protein: CASSPDSQYGYTF. The V call is TRBV18, the J call TRBJ1-2; tentatively, D is TRBD1 (6 bases). Between the trimmed V and J ends, which lost 3 bases and 5 bases, there was a span of 10 bases. Germline V CDR1 and CDR2: KGHSH, LQKENI. The CDR3 has 13 residues.

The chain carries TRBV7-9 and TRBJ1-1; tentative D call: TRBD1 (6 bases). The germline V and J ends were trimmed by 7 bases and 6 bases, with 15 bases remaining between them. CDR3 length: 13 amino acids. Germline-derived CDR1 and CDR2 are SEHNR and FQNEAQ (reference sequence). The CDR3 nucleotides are TGTGCCAGCACCCTTGGGGGCATCGCTGAAGCTTTCTTT. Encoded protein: CASTLGGIAEAFF.

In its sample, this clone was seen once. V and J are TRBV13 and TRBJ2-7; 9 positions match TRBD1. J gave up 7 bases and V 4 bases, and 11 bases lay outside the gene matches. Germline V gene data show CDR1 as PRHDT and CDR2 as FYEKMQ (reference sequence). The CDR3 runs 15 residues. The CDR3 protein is CASSSRQGGVEEQYF. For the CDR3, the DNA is TGTGCCAGCAGCTCTCGACAGGGGGGGGTTGAGGAGCAGTACTTC.

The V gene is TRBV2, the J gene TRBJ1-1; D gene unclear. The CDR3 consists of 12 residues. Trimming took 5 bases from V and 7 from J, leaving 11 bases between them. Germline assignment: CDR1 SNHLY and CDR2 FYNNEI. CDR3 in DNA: TGTGCCAGCAGTTGGACTCGAGGTGAAGCTTTCTTT. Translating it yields CASSWTRGEAFF.

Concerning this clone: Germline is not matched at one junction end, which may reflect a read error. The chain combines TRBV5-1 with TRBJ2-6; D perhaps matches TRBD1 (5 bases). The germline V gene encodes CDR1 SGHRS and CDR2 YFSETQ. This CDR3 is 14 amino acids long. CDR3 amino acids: CASSWSSGANGLTF. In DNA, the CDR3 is TGCGCCAGCAGCTGGAGCTCTGGGGCCAACGGCCTGACTTTC.

The CDR3 bases are TGTGCCAGCAGCCGGGAGAGTGGAAACACCATATATTTT. This translates into CASSRESGNTIYF. The rearrangement joins TRBV11-1 to TRBJ1-3; unclear D gene. The CDR3 spans 13 residues. V gave up 5 bases and J gave up 3 bases, with 8 bases separating them. From germline, CDR1 is SGHAT and CDR2 FQDESV (reference sequence).

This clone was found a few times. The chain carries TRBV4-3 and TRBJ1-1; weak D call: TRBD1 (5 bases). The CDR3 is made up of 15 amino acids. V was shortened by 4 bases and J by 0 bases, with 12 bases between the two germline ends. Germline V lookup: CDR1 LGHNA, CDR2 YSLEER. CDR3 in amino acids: CASSRGQPMNTEAFF. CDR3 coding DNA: TGCGCCAGCAGCCGCGGACAACCGATGAACACTGAAGCTTTCTTT.

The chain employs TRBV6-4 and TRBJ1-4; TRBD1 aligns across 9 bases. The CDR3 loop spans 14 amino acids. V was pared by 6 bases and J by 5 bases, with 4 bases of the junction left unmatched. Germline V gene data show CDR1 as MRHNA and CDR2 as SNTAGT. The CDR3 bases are TGTGCCAGCAGCGACGGACAGGGGAATGAAAAACTGTTTTTT. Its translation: CASSDGQGNEKLFF.

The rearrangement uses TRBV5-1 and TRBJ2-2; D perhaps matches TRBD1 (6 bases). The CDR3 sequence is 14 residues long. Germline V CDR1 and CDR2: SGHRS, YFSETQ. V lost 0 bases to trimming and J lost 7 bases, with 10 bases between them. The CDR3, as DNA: TGCGCCAGCAGCTTGGCGGCAGGGGACGGGGAGCTGTTTTTT. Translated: CASSLAAGDGELFF.

The CDR3, as DNA: TGTGCCAGCAGCCCCTCCCCGAGGACGGGGGACTACGAGCAGTACTTC. Translation gives CASSPSPRTGDYEQYF. This sequence joins TRBV5-4 and TRBJ2-7; D is possibly TRBD2 (6 bases). The germline gives CDR1 SGHNT, CDR2 YYREEE (reference sequence). Deletions cut 4 bases from V and 3 bases from J, with 20 bases between. The CDR3 extends over 16 amino acids.

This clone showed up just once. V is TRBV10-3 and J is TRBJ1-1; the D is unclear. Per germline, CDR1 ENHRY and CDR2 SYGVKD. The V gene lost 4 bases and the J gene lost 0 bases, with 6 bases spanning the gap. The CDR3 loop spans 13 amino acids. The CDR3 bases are TGTGCCATCAGTGTACAGATGAACACTGAAGCTTTCTTT. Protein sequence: CAISVQMNTEAFF.